A selection of T cell receptor beta chains follows, all from one sample in a study of T cell changes during pregnancy in multiple sclerosis. This table comes from immunoSEQ multiplex PCR, and its TCRdb copy is limited to in-frame clones, with some not included. The sample has around 64,000 clones; about nine tenths are singletons. The sequenced sample was CD4+ T cells from peripheral blood mononuclear cells, obtained after pregnancy. Receptor source: a female donor with multiple sclerosis, enrolled in a pregnancy study. Each CDR3 is given with its conserved first and last residue. Each record gives: clone size, D gene, J gene, V gene, CDR3 DNA, CDR3 protein. The D gene is left open where the match is weak. Size is stated for part of the rows, as once, few or many counts, or as a class when the clone is expanded.

clone size: .
D gene: .
J gene: TRBJ1-2
V gene: TRBV6-6
CDR3 DNA: TGTGCCAGCAGTTACTCTCCCAGGGCTTATGGCTACACCTTC
CDR3 protein: CASSYSPRAYGYTF

clone size: once
D gene: .
J gene: TRBJ1-2
V gene: TRBV9
CDR3 DNA: TGTGCCAGCAGCGTAGGGCAGACTCAAGGGGACTATGGCTACACCTTC
CDR3 protein: CASSVGQTQGDYGYTF

clone size: .
D gene: TRBD1
J gene: TRBJ1-5
V gene: TRBV18
CDR3 DNA: TGTGCCAGCTCACCTTCCCGGGACAGGGGTAACCAGCCCCAGCATTTT
CDR3 protein: CASSPSRDRGNQPQHF

clone size: .
D gene: .
J gene: TRBJ1-2
V gene: TRBV10-3
CDR3 DNA: TGTGCCATCAGTGAGCTTATACAGGGAAACTATGGCTACACCTTC
CDR3 protein: CAISELIQGNYGYTF

clone size: .
D gene: .
J gene: TRBJ2-2
V gene: TRBV19
CDR3 DNA: TGTGCCAGTGGAGGGAACACCGGGGAGCTGTTTTTT
CDR3 protein: CASGGNTGELFF

clone size: .
D gene: TRBD1
J gene: TRBJ1-4
V gene: TRBV6-6
CDR3 DNA: TGTGCCAGCAGGGGGACTCAGGGGGTTAATGAAAAACTGTTTTTT
CDR3 protein: CASRGTQGVNEKLFF

clone size: once
D gene: .
J gene: TRBJ1-2
V gene: TRBV5-4
CDR3 DNA: TGTGCCAGCAGCTCCAACAGCAAAGCTAACTATGGCTACACCTTC
CDR3 protein: CASSSNSKANYGYTF

clone size: .
D gene: TRBD2
J gene: TRBJ2-7
V gene: TRBV5-1
CDR3 DNA: TGCGCCAGCAGCTTGGGGACTAGCGGAGCAGCCTACGAGCAGTACTTC
CDR3 protein: CASSLGTSGAAYEQYF

clone size: .
D gene: .
J gene: TRBJ1-5
V gene: TRBV19
CDR3 DNA: TGTGCCAGTAGGGGAGGTTTGGGTGTTCAGCCCCAGCATTTT
CDR3 protein: CASRGGLGVQPQHF

clone size: .
D gene: .
J gene: TRBJ2-1
V gene: TRBV5-4
CDR3 DNA: TGTGCCAGCAGCTTGGTTAGAAGCCATGAGCAGTTCTTC
CDR3 protein: CASSLVRSHEQFF

clone size: .
D gene: TRBD2
J gene: TRBJ2-7
V gene: TRBV7-3
CDR3 DNA: TGTGCCAGCAGCCCTGGCGGCGGGAGTACCCAGCAGTACTTC
CDR3 protein: CASSPGGGSTQQYF

clone size: .
D gene: .
J gene: TRBJ1-4
V gene: TRBV7-9
CDR3 DNA: TGTGCCAGCAGCTTAAGACCGACAGGAAATAATGAAAAACTGTTTTTT
CDR3 protein: CASSLRPTGNNEKLFF

clone size: .
D gene: TRBD1
J gene: TRBJ1-2
V gene: TRBV28
CDR3 DNA: TGTGCCAGCAGCCCTCCGACAGGGCTAGGCTACACCTTC
CDR3 protein: CASSPPTGLGYTF

clone size: .
D gene: .
J gene: TRBJ2-7
V gene: TRBV19
CDR3 DNA: TGTGCCAGTAGTATAGATCACGGGGTCCGCGAGCAGTACTTC
CDR3 protein: CASSIDHGVREQYF

clone size: .
D gene: .
J gene: TRBJ2-5
V gene: TRBV7-7
CDR3 DNA: TGTGCCAGCAGCTCGGACAGAGAAGGGACCCAGTACTTC
CDR3 protein: CASSSDREGTQYF

clone size: .
D gene: TRBD1
J gene: TRBJ2-1
V gene: TRBV7-3
CDR3 DNA: TGTGCCAGCAGCTTAGGGACAGCGGTCGATGAGCAGTTCTTC
CDR3 protein: CASSLGTAVDEQFF

clone size: .
D gene: TRBD1
J gene: TRBJ1-1
V gene: TRBV28
CDR3 DNA: TGTGCCAGCAGTCCAGGGGGGAGCTACACTGAAGCTTTCTTT
CDR3 protein: CASSPGGSYTEAFF

clone size: .
D gene: .
J gene: TRBJ2-3
V gene: TRBV6-1
CDR3 DNA: TGTGCCAGCAGTGAAGCCGGCGGTCGCACAGATACGCAGTATTTT
CDR3 protein: CASSEAGGRTDTQYF

clone size: .
D gene: .
J gene: TRBJ1-3
V gene: TRBV6-5
CDR3 DNA: TGTGCCAGCAGTCAACTGGTCTCTGGAAACACCATATATTTT
CDR3 protein: CASSQLVSGNTIYF

clone size: .
D gene: TRBD2
J gene: TRBJ2-1
V gene: TRBV4-2
CDR3 DNA: TGTGCCAGCAGCCACGGCCGATTGGCCCAGACTAGCGGGAGGGCCGTGGGTGAGCAGTTCTTC
CDR3 protein: CASSHGRLAQTSGRAVGEQFF

clone size: once
D gene: TRBD2
J gene: TRBJ2-3
V gene: TRBV6-1
CDR3 DNA: TGTGCCAGCAGTGGAGGACTAGCGGGCTTCACAGATACGCAGTATTTT
CDR3 protein: CASSGGLAGFTDTQYF

clone size: .
D gene: TRBD1
J gene: TRBJ1-5
V gene: TRBV27
CDR3 DNA: TGTGCCAGCAGCACCTTCGACAGGGGTGGGCAGCCCCAGCATTTT
CDR3 protein: CASSTFDRGGQPQHF

clone size: .
D gene: TRBD2
J gene: TRBJ2-1
V gene: TRBV9
CDR3 DNA: TGTGCCAGCAGCGTAGACCCTAGCGGGAGGCTCTACAATGAGCAGTTCTTC
CDR3 protein: CASSVDPSGRLYNEQFF

clone size: once
D gene: TRBD1
J gene: TRBJ2-6
V gene: TRBV18
CDR3 DNA: TGTGCCAGCTCGACCAGAGGGACAGGGGTATCTGGGGCCAACGTCCTGACTTTC
CDR3 protein: CASSTRGTGVSGANVLTF